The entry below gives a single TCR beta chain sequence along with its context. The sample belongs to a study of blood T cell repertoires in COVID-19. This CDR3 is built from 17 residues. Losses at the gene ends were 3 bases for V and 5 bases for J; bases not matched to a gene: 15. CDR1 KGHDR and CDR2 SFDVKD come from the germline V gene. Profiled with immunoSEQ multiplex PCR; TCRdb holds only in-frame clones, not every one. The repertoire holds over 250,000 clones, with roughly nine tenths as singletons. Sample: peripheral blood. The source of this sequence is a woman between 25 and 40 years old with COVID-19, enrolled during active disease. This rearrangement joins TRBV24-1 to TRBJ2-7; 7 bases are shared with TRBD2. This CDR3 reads CATSDRSAGRVEDEQYF. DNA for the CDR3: TGTGCCACCAGTGATCGCAGTGCAGGGAGGGTCGAGGACGAGCAGTACTTC.